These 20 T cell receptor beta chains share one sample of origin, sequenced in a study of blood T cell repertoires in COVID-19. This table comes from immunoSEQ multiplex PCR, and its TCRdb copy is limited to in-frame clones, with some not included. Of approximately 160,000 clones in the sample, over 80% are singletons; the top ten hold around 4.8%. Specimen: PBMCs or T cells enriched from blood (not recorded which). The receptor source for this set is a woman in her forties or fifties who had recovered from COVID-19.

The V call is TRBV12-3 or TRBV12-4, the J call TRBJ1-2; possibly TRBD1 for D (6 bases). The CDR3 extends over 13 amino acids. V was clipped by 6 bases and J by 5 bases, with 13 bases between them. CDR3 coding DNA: TGTGCCAGCAGCCCAGGGGTAGGGTATGGCTACACCTTC. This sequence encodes CASSPGVGYGYTF.

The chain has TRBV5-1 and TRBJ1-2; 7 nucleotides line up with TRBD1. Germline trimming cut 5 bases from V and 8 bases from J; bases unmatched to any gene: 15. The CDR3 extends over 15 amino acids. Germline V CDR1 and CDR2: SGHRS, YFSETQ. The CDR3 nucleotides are TGCGCCAGCAGTTCCGAGGGGGCCAGGGCTTACGGCTACACCTTC. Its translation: CASSSEGARAYGYTF.

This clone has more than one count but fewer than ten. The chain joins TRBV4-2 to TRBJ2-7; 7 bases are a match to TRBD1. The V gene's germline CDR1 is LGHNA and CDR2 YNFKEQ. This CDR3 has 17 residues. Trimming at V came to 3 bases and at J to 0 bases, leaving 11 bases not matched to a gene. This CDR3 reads CASSHDGQAEVSYEQYV. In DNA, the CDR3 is TGTGCCAGCAGCCATGATGGACAGGCTGAGGTCTCCTACGAGCAGTACGTC.

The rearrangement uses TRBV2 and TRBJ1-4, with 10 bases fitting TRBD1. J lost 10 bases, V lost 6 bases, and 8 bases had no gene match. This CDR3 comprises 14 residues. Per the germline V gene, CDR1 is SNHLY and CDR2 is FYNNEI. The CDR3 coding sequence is TGTGCCAGCAGCTTGAGGGACAGGGGTGCAAAACTGTTTTTT. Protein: CASSLRDRGAKLFF.

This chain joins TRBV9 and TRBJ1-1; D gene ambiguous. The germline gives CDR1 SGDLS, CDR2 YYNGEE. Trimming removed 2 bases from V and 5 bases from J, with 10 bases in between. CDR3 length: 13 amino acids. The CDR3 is CASSVREGTEAFF. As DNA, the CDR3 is TGTGCCAGCAGCGTCCGGGAAGGGACTGAAGCTTTCTTT.

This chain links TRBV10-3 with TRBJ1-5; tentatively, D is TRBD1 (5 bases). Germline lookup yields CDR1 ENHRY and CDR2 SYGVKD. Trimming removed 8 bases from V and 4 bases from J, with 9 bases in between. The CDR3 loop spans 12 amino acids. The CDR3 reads CAIAGVNQPQHF. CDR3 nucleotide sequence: TGTGCCATCGCGGGGGTAAATCAGCCCCAGCATTTT.

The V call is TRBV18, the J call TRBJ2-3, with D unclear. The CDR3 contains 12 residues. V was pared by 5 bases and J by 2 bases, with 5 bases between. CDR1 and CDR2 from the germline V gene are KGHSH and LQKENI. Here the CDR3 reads CASSNYTDTQYF. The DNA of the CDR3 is TGTGCCAGCTCAAATTACACAGATACGCAGTATTTT.

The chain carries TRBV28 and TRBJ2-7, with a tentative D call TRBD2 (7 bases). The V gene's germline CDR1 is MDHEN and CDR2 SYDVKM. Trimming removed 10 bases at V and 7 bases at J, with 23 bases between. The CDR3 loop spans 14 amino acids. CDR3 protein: CATGGFRGALEQYV. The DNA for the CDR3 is TGTGCCACCGGGGGGTTCAGGGGCGCCTTAGAGCAGTACGTC.

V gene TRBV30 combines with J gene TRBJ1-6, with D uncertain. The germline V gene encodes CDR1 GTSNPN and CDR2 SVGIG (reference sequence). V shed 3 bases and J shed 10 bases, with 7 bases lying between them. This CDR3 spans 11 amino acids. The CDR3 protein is CAWRRGSPLHF. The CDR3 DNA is TGTGCCTGGAGGAGAGGATCACCCCTCCACTTT.

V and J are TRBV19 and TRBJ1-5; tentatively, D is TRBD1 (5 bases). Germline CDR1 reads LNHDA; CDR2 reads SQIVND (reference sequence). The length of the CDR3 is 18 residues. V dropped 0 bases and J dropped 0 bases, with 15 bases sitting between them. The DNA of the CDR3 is TGTGCCAGTAGTATAGATTTTTCCGGGGACTATAGCAATCAGCCCCAGCATTTT. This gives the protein CASSIDFSGDYSNQPQHF.

CDR3 nucleotide sequence: TGTGCCAGCAAGGAGGGGGCAAGCTCCTACAATGAGCAGTTCTTC. Protein sequence: CASKEGASSYNEQFF. The chain combines TRBV27 with TRBJ2-1, with a possible D match to TRBD1 (7 bases). V lost 7 bases and J lost 0, with 13 bases in between. The CDR3 runs to 15 residues. The germline V gene has CDR1 MNHEY and CDR2 SMNVEV (reference sequence).

The CDR3 sequence: CASSQDEASYYGANVLTF. CDR3 nucleotides: TGCGCCAGCAGCCAAGATGAGGCGTCGTACTATGGGGCCAACGTCCTGACTTTC. The chain couples TRBV4-1 to TRBJ2-6, with D uncertain. The CDR3 is 18 residues long. Germline CDR1 is MGHRA and CDR2 is YSYEKL. Trimming left V 0 bases short and J 3 bases short, with 15 bases between.

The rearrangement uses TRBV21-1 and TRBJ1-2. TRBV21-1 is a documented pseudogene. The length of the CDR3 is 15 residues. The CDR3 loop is CASSKRPGLNYGYTF. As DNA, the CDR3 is TGTGCCAGCAGCAAACGTCCGGGACTTAACTATGGCTACACCTTC.

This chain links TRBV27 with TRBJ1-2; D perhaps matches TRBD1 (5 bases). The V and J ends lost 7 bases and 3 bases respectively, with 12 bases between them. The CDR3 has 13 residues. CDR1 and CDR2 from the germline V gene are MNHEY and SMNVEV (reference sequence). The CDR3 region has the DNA TGTGCCAGCACCTCGGGGGGGGACTATGGCTACACCTTC. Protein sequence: CASTSGGDYGYTF.

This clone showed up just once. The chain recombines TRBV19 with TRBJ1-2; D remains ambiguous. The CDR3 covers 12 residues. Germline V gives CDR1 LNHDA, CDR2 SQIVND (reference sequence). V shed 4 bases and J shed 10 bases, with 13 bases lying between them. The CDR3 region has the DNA TGTGCCAGTAGTACATACACGCCCAACTACACCTTC. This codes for CASSTYTPNYTF.

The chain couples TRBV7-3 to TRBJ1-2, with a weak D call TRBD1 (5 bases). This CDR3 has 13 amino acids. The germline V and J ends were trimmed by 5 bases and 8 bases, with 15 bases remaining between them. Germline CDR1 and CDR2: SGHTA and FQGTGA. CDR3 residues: CASSPKRGDGYTF. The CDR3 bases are TGTGCCAGCAGCCCTAAACGCGGGGACGGCTACACCTTC.

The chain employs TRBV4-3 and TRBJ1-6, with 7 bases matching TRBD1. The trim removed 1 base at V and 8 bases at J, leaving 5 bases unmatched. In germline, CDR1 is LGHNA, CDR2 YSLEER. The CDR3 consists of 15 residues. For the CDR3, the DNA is TGCGCCAGCAGCCAAGCTAGGGACAGCTATTCACCCCTCCACTTT. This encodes CASSQARDSYSPLHF.

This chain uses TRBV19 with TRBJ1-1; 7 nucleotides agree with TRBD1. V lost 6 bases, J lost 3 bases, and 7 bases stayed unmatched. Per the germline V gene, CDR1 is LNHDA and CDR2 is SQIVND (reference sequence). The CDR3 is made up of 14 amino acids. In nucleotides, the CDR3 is TGTGCCAGTAGGCAGCTGGGACAGTACACTGAAGCTTTCTTT. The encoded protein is CASRQLGQYTEAFF.

DNA of the CDR3: TGTGCCAGCAGCTGGCCACCGACAGGGCCGAACACTGAAGCTTTCTTT. Amino acids: CASSWPPTGPNTEAFF. V gene TRBV7-9 combines with J gene TRBJ1-1; 7 bases are a match to TRBD1. The CDR3 is made up of 16 amino acids. Germline V gene lookup returns CDR1 SEHNR and CDR2 FQNEAQ (reference sequence). The ends lost 4 bases at V and 1 base at J; junction bases unmatched: 9.

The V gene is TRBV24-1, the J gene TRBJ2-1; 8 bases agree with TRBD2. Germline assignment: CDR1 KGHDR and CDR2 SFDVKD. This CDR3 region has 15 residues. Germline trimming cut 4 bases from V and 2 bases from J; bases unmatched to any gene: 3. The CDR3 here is CATSEAAGAYNEQFF. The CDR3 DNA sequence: TGTGCCACCAGTGAAGCAGCGGGAGCCTACAATGAGCAGTTCTTC.